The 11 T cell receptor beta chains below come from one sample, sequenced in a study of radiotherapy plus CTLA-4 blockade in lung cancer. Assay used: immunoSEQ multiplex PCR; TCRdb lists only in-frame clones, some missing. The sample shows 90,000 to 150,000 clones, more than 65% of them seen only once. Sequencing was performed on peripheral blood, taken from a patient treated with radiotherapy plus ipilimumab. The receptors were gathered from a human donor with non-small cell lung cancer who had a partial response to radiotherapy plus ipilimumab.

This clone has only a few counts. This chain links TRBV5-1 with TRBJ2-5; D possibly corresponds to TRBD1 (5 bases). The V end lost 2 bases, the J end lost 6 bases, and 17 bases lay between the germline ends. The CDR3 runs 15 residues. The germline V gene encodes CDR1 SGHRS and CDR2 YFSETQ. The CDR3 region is CASSFMADTAQTQYF. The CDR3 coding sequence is TGCGCCAGCAGCTTTATGGCGGACACAGCACAGACCCAGTACTTC.

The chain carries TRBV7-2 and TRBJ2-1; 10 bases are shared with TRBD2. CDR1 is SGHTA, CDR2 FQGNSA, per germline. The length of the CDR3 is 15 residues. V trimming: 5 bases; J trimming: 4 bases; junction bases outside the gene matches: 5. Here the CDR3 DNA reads TGTGCCAGCAGCCTGACTAGCGGGCCTTACAATGAGCAGTTCTTC. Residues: CASSLTSGPYNEQFF. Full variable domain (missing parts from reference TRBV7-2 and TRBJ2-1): GAGVSQSPSNKVTEKGKDVELRCDPISGHTALYWYRQSLGQGLEFLIYFQGNSAPDKSGLPSDRFSAERTGGSVSTLTIQRTQQEDSAVYLCASSLTSGPYNEQFFGPGTRLTVL.

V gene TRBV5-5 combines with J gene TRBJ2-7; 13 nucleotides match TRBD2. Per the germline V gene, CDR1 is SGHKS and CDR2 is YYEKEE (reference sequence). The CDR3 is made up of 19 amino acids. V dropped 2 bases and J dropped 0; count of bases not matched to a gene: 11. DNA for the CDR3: TGTGCCAGCAGCTTACGCCTAACCAGGACTAGCGGGAGCTCCTACGAGCAGTACTTC. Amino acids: CASSLRLTRTSGSSYEQYF. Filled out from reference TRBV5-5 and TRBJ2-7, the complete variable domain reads DAGVTQSPTHLIKTRGQQVTLRCSPISGHKSVSWYQQVLGQGPQFIFQYYEKEERGRGNFPDRFSARQFPNYSSELNVNALLLGDSALYLCASSLRLTRTSGSSYEQYFGPGTRLTVT.

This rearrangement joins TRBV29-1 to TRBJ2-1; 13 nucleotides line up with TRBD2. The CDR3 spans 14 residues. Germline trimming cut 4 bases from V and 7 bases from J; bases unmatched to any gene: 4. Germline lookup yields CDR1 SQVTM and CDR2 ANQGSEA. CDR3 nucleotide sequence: TGCAGCGTTGGGACTAGCGGGAGTAAGAATGAGCAGTTCTTC. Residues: CSVGTSGSKNEQFF.

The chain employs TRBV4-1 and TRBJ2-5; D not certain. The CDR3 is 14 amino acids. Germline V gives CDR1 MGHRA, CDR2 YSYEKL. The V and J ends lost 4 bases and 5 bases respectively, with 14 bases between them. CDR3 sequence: CASSRSKVGETQYF. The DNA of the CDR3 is TGCGCCAGCAGCCGATCCAAGGTCGGGGAGACCCAGTACTTC.

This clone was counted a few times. CDR3 protein: CASSPTGVGEKLFF. For the CDR3, the DNA is TGTGCCAGCAGTCCCACAGGGGTGGGTGAAAAACTGTTTTTT. V is TRBV6-6 and J is TRBJ1-4, with 7 bases that match TRBD1. Germline-derived CDR1 and CDR2 are MNHNY and SVGAGI (reference sequence). Trimming removed 5 bases from V and 7 bases from J; junction bases left unmatched: 7. The CDR3 extends over 14 amino acids.

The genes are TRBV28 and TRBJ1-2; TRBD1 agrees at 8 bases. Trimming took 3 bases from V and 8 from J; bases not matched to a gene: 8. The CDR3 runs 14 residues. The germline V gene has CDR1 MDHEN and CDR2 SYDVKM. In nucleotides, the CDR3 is TGTGCCAGCAGTTTTTTCGGACAGGGAGGCGGCTACACCTTC. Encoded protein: CASSFFGQGGGYTF.

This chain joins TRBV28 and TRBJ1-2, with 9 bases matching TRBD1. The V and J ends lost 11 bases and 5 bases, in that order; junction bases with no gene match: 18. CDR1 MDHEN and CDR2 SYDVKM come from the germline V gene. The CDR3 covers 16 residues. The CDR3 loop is CAGAAGTGRFWYGYTF. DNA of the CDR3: TGTGCCGGAGCGGCCGGGACAGGGCGGTTTTGGTATGGCTACACCTTC.

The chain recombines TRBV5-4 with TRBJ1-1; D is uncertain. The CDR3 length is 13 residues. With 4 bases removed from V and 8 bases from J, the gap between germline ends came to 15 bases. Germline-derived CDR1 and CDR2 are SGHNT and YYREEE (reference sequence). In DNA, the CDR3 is TGTGCCAGCAGCCAGCCCTGGGCGGGGGAAGCTTTCTTT. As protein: CASSQPWAGEAFF.

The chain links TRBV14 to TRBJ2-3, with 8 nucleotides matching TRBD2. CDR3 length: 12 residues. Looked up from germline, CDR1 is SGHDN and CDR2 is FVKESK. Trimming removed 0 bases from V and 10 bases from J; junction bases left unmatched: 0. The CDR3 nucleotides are TGTGCCAGCAGCCAAGAGACTAGCGCGCAGTATTTT. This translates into CASSQETSAQYF.

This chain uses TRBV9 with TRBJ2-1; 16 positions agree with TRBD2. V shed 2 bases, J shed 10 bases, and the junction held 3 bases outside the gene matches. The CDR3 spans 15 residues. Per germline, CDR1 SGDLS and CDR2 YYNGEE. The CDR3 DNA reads TGTGCCAGCAGCGTCGGGACTAGCGGGAGGGAGGAGCAGTTCTTC. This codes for CASSVGTSGREEQFF.